A single sample gave rise to the 23 T cell receptor beta chains below, sequenced in a study of spatial heterogeneity in lung cancer (dated by TCRdb to between 2017 and 2020). The time point label, as the study defines it: sample taken at primary tumor resection. Libraries were made using 5' RACE. TCRdb records NextSeq 500 as the sequencer. TCRdb reprocessing: public reads trimmed at Q25 with fastp, clones called with MiXCR, in-frame beta chains kept. Rows matching on CDR3 protein sequence are summarized as one entry with the most common DNA and genes. The sample yields around 8,800 distinct CDR3 sequences; more than 4.5% were counted once. Over 13% of the sample belongs to the ten largest clones. General findings and caveats noted by the study authors: A correlation was observed between the number of expanded intratumoral alpha and beta TCRs and the tumor nonsynonymous mutation count.

The antigens of these receptors remain unknown. Material: lung tumor tissue, obtained at surgery. These receptor sequences come from a female donor with early-stage non-small cell lung cancer.

This clonotype is medium-sized within its sample. The chain couples TRBV9 to TRBJ1-6, with a weak D call TRBD1 (6 bases). V shed 3 bases and J shed 7 bases, with 14 bases lying between them. CDR3 length equals 15 residues. The germline CDR1 and CDR2 sequences are SGDLS and YYNGEE. The DNA for the CDR3 is TGTGCCAGCAGCGCAGTGGGACACTCAAATTCACCCCTCCACTTT. It translates to CASSAVGHSNSPLHF.

This clonotype was detected many times. This chain uses TRBV10-3 with TRBJ1-2; 12 positions match TRBD1. CDR3 length: 16 residues. Germline V CDR1 and CDR2: ENHRY, SYGVKD. With 5 bases clipped from V and 4 bases from J, the junction kept 8 bases outside the gene matches. CDR3 region: CAISYPGTGGLYGYTF. Here the CDR3 DNA reads TGTGCCATCAGTTACCCCGGGACAGGGGGCCTCTATGGCTACACCTTC.

This clonotype showed up many times. The chain is built from TRBV19 and TRBJ2-1; 10 bases agree with TRBD2. CDR1 and CDR2 from the germline V gene are LNHDA and SQIVND (reference sequence). This CDR3 has 15 amino acids. Trimming cost V 8 bases and J 10 bases; bases outside gene matches: 14. The CDR3 sequence is CASFDGTSGNDEQFF. The CDR3 nucleotides are TGTGCCAGTTTTGATGGAACTAGCGGGAACGACGAGCAGTTCTTC.

In its sample, this clonotype was seen many times. V usage is TRBV18 and J usage is TRBJ1-6, with D maybe TRBD1 (5 bases). V gave up 3 bases and J gave up 8 bases, with 14 bases separating them. The CDR3 runs 15 residues. The germline CDR1 and CDR2 sequences are KGHSH and LQKENI. The CDR3 region has the DNA TGTGCCAGCTCACCCGGAGGGGCGGGTCATTCACCCCTCCACTTT. Amino acids: CASSPGGAGHSPLHF.

By its share, this clonotype is medium-sized (0.01 to 0.1%). The rearrangement uses TRBV20-1 and TRBJ2-1, with 13 bases fitting TRBD2. This CDR3 is 15 amino acids long. With V trimmed by 6 bases and J by 9 bases, 11 bases remained unmatched. Per the germline V gene, CDR1 is DFQATT and CDR2 is SNEGSKA (reference sequence). Written as DNA, the CDR3 is TGCAGTGCCAAGAGGACTAGCGGGAGTATAGGTGAGCAGTTCTTC. Residues: CSAKRTSGSIGEQFF.

The V gene is TRBV20-1, the J gene TRBJ1-5; D unclear. This CDR3 comprises 13 residues. V was cut by 2 bases and J by 0 bases, with 5 bases left in between. Germline-derived CDR1 and CDR2 are DFQATT and SNEGSKA (reference sequence). CDR3 DNA: TGCAGTGCTAGATCTACTAGCAATCAGCCCCAGCATTTT. This translates into CSARSTSNQPQHF.

This clonotype was seen at least ten times. The rearrangement joins TRBV7-2 to TRBJ2-7; 8 nucleotides align to TRBD2. This CDR3 has 13 residues. V dropped 3 bases and J dropped 3; count of bases not matched to a gene: 1. Germline CDR1 SGHTA, CDR2 FQGNSA. The CDR3 here is CASSLSGSYEQYF. CDR3 nucleotide sequence: TGTGCCAGCAGCTTGAGCGGGAGCTACGAGCAGTACTTC.

This clonotype ranks as medium-sized. The chain joins TRBV10-3 to TRBJ1-4; the D gene is possibly TRBD1 (5 bases). V was shortened by 4 bases and J by 4 bases, with 7 bases between the two germline ends. The germline CDR1 and CDR2 sequences are ENHRY and SYGVKD. This CDR3 region has 13 residues. CDR3 in amino acids: CAISAQGNEKLFF. The CDR3 bases are TGTGCCATCAGTGCCCAGGGTAATGAAAAACTGTTTTTT.

Comment on this clonotype: With a much larger clone just one base away, this may be a read error. This chain's CDR3 is CASSPFIGEAYF. The DNA for the CDR3 is TGTGCCAGCAGCCCATTCATAGGTGAAGCTTACTTT. V gene TRBV7-2 combines with J gene TRBJ1-1, with D uncertain. CDR1 is SGHTA, CDR2 FQGNSA, per germline. The CDR3 has 12 residues.

V usage is TRBV6-5 and J usage is TRBJ2-7; D might be TRBD1 or TRBD2, each matching 5 bases. Trimming took off 2 bases at V and 4 bases at J, with 21 bases between the two ends. CDR1 is MNHEY and CDR2 is SVGAGI in the germline V gene. CDR3 length: 17 amino acids. CDR3 protein: CASSYRAPSQGEYEQYF. In DNA, the CDR3 is TGTGCCAGCAGTTACCGGGCCCCGAGTCAGGGAGAATACGAGCAGTACTTC.

This clonotype has a count of ten or more. CDR3 coding DNA: TGCAGTGCGGAAGACAGAATCTCTGGGGCCAACGTCCTGACTTTC. Protein product: CSAEDRISGANVLTF. The chain carries TRBV20-1 and TRBJ2-6; D is possibly TRBD1 (5 bases). Trimming shortened V by 6 bases and J by 0 bases, and 12 bases separated the two germline ends. The CDR3 spans 15 residues. Germline V gene sequence: CDR1 DFQATT, CDR2 SNEGSKA (reference sequence).

This clonotype was recorded at least ten times. The gene calls are TRBV5-1 and TRBJ2-5; D might be TRBD1 (5 bases). V lost 2 bases and J lost 5, with 13 bases in between. CDR1 is SGHRS and CDR2 is YFSETQ in the germline V gene. The length of the CDR3 is 14 residues. For the CDR3, the DNA is TGCGCCAGCAGCTTAGAAATAGGGGTGGAGACCCAGTACTTC. Its translation is CASSLEIGVETQYF.

Ten or more counts support this clonotype. This chain connects TRBV7-9 to TRBJ2-1, with D perhaps TRBD2 (6 bases). The germline gives CDR1 SEHNR, CDR2 FQNEAQ (reference sequence). This CDR3 spans 19 amino acids. Trimming cost V 5 bases and J 2 bases, with 25 bases left between them. The CDR3 region is CASSPPQGRSGDPYNEQFF. The CDR3 bases are TGTGCCAGCAGCCCACCTCAGGGACGGTCGGGGGACCCCTACAATGAGCAGTTCTTC.

In this sample, this clonotype turned up many times. The chain employs TRBV20-1 and TRBJ2-2; D ambiguous. Germline V gives CDR1 DFQATT, CDR2 SNEGSKA (reference sequence). The CDR3 covers 8 residues. CDR3 nucleotides: TGCAGCCCCGGGGAGCTGTTTTTT. Translation: CSPGELFF.

By share of the sample, this clonotype is medium-sized (0.01 to 0.1%). This chain connects TRBV2 to TRBJ1-5; 7 bases fit TRBD1. Germline CDR1 and CDR2: SNHLY and FYNNEI. There are 13 residues in the CDR3. Trimming took 7 bases from V and 4 from J; bases not matched to a gene: 4. CDR3 region: CASTDRSNQPQHF. The CDR3, as DNA: TGTGCCAGCACGGACAGGTCAAATCAGCCCCAGCATTTT.

By its share, this clonotype is medium-sized. This rearrangement joins TRBV6-1 to TRBJ2-7, with D perhaps matching TRBD1 or TRBD2 (5 bases each). Between the trimmed V and J ends, which lost 7 bases and 0 bases, there was a span of 10 bases. Looked up from germline, CDR1 is MNHNS and CDR2 is SASEGT. There are 13 residues in the CDR3. In DNA, the CDR3 is TGTGCCAGCAAAGGGGAGTACTCCTACGAGCAGTACTTC. Its translation: CASKGEYSYEQYF.

This clonotype appeared many times. This chain joins TRBV10-3 and TRBJ1-4; no definite D call. The germline V and J ends were trimmed by 3 bases and 5 bases, with 7 bases remaining between them. Looked up from germline, CDR1 is ENHRY and CDR2 is SYGVKD. The CDR3 is 13 residues long. The CDR3 coding sequence is TGTGCCATCAGTGACGGGGAGAATGAAAAACTGTTTTTT. Its translation: CAISDGENEKLFF.

This sequence joins TRBV27 and TRBJ2-6; D not resolved. Germline loops: CDR1 MNHEY, CDR2 SMNVEV (reference sequence). The CDR3 is 13 amino acids. Between the trimmed V and J ends, which lost 6 bases and 0 bases, there was a span of 3 bases. The CDR3 is CASSLSGANVLTF. In DNA form, the CDR3 reads TGTGCCAGCAGCCTCTCTGGGGCCAACGTCCTGACTTTC.

V and J are TRBV15 and TRBJ2-4; 8 bases match TRBD2. V lost 6 bases and J lost 7; bases outside the gene matches: 11. In germline, CDR1 is LNHNV, CDR2 YYDKDF (reference sequence). The CDR3 totals 15 residues. Here the CDR3 DNA reads TGTGCCACCAGATCCGGTAGGGGACTAGTGAACATTCAGTACTTC. This sequence encodes CATRSGRGLVNIQYF.

In this sample, this clonotype is medium-sized. The rearrangement joins TRBV24-1 to TRBJ2-5; D perhaps matches TRBD1 (5 bases). The V and J ends lost 5 bases and 12 bases respectively, with 18 bases between them. CDR3 length: 13 residues. In germline, CDR1 is KGHDR, CDR2 SFDVKD. CDR3 nucleotides: TGTGCCACCAGTGCCGACAGAGAGAGTGCTAAGTACTTC. The encoded protein is CATSADRESAKYF.

This clonotype showed up just a few times. One end of the junction is discordant with germline, which a read error may explain. V is TRBV5-1 and J is TRBJ1-2, with 7 bases matching TRBD1. CDR1 is SGHRS and CDR2 is YFSETQ in the germline V gene. This CDR3 comprises 18 residues. The CDR3 loop reads CASSFHPTGAGINYGYNF. CDR3 nucleotide sequence: TGCGCCAGCAGCTTCCACCCCACAGGGGCGGGTATAAACTATGGCTACAACTTC.

The table lists this clonotype with many counts. This chain connects TRBV7-3 to TRBJ1-2; 7 bases line up with TRBD1. V trimming: 1 base; J trimming: 6 bases; junction bases outside the gene matches: 5. Looked up from germline, CDR1 is SGHTA and CDR2 is FQGTGA. The CDR3 loop spans 14 amino acids. The CDR3 nucleotides are TGTGCCAGCAGCTTAAGTCCGCAGGGGGATGGCTACACCTTC. Translation: CASSLSPQGDGYTF.

This clonotype was recorded at least ten times. The V call is TRBV7-3, the J call TRBJ2-7; D may be TRBD1 or TRBD2 (5 bases each). The V gene lost 5 bases and the J gene lost 3 bases, with 17 bases spanning the gap. CDR1 is SGHTA, CDR2 FQGTGA, per germline. This CDR3 has 15 amino acids. The CDR3: CASSQRGRSLYEQYF. The DNA for the CDR3 is TGTGCCAGCAGCCAAAGGGGACGGTCCCTCTACGAGCAGTACTTC.